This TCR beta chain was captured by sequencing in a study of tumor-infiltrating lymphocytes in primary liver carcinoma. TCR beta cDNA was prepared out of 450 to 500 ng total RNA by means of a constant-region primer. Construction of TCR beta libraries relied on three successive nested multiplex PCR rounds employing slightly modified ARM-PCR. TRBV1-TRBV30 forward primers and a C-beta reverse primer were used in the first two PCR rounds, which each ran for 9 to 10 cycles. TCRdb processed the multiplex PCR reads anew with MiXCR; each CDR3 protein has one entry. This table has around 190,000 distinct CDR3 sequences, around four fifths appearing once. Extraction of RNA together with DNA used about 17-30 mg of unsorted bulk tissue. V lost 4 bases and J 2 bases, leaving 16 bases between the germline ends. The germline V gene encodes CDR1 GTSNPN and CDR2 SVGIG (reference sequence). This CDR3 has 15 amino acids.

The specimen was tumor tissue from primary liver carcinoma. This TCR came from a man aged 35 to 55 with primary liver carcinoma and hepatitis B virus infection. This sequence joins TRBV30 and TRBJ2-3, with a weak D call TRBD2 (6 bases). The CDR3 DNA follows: TGTGCCTGGACTGCTGGGGGGATGATCACAGATACGCAGTATTTT. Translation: CAWTAGGMITDTQYF.